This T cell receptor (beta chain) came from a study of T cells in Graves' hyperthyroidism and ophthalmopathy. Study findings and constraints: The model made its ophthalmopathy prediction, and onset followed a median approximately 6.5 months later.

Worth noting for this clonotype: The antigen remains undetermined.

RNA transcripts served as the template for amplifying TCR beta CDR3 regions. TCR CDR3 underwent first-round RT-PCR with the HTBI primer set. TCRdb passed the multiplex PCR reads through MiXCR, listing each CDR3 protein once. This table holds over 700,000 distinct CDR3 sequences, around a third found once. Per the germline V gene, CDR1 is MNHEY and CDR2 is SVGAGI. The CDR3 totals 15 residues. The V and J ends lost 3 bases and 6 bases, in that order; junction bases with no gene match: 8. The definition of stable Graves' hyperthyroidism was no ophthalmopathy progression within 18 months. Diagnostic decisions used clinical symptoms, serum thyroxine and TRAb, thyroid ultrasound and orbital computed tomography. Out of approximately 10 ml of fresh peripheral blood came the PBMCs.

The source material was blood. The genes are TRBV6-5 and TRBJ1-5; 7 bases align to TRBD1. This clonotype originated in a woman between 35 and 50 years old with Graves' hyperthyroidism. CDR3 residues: CASSYAGGGGQPQHF. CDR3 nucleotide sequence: TGTGCCAGCAGTTATGCCGGAGGGGGCGGTCAGCCCCAGCATTTT.